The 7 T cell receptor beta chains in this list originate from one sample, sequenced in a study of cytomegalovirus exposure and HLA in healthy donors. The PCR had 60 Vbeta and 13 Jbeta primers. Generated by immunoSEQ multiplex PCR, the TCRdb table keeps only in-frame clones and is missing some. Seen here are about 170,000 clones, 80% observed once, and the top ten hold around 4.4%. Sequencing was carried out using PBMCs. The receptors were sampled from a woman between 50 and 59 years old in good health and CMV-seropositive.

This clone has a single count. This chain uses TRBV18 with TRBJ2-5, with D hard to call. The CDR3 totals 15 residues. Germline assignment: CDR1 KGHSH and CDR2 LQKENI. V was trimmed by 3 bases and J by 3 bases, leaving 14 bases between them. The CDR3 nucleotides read TGTGCCAGCTCACCGGGTAGCTTCACTAAAGAGACCCAGTACTTC. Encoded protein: CASSPGSFTKETQYF. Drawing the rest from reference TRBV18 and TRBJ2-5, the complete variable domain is NAGVMQNPRHLVRRRGQEARLRCSPMKGHSHVYWYRQLPEEGLKFMVYLQKENIIDESGMPKERFSAEFPKEGPSILRIQQVVRGDSAAYFCASSPGSFTKETQYFGPGTRLLVL.

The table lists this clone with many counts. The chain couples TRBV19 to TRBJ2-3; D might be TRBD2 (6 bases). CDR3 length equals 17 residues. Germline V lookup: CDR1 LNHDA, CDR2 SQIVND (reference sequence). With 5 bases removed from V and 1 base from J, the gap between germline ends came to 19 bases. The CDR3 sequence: CASSSRTNLLGTDTQYF. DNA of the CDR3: TGTGCCAGTAGTTCGCGGACTAACCTCCTGGGCACAGATACGCAGTATTTT.

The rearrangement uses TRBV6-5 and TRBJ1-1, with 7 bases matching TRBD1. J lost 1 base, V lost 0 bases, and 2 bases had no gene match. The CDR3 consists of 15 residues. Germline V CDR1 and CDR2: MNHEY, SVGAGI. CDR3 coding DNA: TGTGCCAGCAGTTACTCCCGACAGGGGAACACTGAAGCTTTCTTT. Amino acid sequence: CASSYSRQGNTEAFF.

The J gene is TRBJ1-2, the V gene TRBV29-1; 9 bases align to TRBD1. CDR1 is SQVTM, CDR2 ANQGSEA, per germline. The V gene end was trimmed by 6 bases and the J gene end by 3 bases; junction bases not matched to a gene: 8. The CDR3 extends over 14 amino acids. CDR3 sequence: CSVDSTGGYYGYTF. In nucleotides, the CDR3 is TGCAGCGTCGATAGCACAGGGGGCTACTATGGCTACACCTTC.

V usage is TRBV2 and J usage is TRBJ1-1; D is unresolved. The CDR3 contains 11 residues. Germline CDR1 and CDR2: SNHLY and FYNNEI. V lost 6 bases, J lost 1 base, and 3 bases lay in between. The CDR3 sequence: CASRANTEAFF. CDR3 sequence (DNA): TGTGCCAGCAGGGCGAACACTGAAGCTTTCTTT. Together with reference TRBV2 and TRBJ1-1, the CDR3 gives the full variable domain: EPEVTQTPSHQVTQMGQEVILRCVPISNHLYFYWYRQILGQKVEFLVSFYNNEISEKSEIFDDQFSVERPDGSNFTLKIRSTKLEDSAMYFCASRANTEAFFGQGTRLTVV.

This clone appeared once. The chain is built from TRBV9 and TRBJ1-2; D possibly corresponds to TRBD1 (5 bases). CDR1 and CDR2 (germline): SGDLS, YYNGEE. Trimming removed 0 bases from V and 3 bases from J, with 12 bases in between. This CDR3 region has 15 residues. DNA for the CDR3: TGTGCCAGCAGCGTAGTAGGTACAGGAGACTATGGCTACACCTTC. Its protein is CASSVVGTGDYGYTF.

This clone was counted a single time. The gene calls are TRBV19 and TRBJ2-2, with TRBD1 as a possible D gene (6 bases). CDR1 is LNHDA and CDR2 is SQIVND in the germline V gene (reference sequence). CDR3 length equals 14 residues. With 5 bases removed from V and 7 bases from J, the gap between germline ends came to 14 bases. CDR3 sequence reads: CASSAWGHLGELFF. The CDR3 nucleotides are TGTGCCAGTAGTGCCTGGGGACACCTCGGGGAGCTGTTTTTT.